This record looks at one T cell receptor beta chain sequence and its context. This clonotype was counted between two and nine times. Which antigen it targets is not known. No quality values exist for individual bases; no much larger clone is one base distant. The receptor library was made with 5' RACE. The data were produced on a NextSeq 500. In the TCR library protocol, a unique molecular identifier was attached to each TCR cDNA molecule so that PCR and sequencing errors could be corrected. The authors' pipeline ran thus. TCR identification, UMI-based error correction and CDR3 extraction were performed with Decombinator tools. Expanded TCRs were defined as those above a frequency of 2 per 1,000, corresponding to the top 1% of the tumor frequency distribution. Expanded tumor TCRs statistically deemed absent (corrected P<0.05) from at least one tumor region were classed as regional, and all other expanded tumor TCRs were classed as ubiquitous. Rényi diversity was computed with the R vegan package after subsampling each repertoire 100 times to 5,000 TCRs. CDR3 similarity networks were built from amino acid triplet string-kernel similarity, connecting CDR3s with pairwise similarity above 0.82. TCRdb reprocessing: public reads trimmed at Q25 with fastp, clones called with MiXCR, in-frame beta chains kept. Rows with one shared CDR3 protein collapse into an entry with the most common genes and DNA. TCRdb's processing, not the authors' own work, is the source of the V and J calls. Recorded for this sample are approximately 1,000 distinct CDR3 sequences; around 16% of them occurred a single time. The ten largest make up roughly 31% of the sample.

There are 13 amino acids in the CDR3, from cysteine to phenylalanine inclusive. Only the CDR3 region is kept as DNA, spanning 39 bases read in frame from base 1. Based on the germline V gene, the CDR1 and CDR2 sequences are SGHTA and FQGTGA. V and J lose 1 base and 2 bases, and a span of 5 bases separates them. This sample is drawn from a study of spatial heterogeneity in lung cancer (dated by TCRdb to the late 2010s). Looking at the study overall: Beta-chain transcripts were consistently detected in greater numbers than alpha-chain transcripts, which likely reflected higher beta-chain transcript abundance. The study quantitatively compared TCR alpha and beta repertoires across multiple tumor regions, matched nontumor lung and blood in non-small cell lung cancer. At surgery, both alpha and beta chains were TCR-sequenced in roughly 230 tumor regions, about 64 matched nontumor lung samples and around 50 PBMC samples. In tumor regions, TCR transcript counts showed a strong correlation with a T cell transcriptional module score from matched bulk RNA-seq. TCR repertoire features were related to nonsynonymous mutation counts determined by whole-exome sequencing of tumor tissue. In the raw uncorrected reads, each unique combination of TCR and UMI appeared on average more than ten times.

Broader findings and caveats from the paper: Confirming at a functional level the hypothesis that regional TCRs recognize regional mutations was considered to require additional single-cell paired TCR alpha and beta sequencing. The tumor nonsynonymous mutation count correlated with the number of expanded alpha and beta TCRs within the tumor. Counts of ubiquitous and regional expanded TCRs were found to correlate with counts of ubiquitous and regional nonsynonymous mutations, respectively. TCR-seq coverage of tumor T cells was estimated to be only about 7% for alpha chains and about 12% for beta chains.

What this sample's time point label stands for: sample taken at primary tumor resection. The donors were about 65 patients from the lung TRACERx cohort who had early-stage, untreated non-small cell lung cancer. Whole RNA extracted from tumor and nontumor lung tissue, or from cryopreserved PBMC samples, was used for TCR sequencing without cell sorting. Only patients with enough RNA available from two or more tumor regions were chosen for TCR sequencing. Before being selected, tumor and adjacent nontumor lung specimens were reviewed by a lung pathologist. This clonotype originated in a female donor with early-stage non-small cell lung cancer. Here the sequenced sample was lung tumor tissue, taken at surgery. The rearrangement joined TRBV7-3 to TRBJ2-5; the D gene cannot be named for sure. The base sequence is TGTGCCAGCAGCTTAAGTTCGCAAGAGACCCAGTACTTC. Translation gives CASSLSSQETQYF.